The T cell receptor beta chain under discussion was sequenced for a study of graft-versus-host responses after intestinal transplantation. Turning to the study itself: Recipients uniformly received anti-thymocyte globulin induction, followed by tacrolimus and steroids for two to four years. Points from the study as a whole: Allografts from individuals with graft-donor T cell macrochimerism displayed high graft-versus-host to host-versus-graft clonal ratios. GvH clones appeared in recipient marrow, some first in ileum or blood.

A word on this clone: What it recognizes is unknown.

Germline V gives CDR1 SGHRS, CDR2 YFSETQ. The CDR3 runs 14 residues. The V end was cut by 7 bases, the J end by 4 bases, with 14 bases between. The data were produced by immunoSEQ multiplex PCR, yet TCRdb's version contains in-frame clones alone and is incomplete. Among about 86,000 clones listed, roughly 87% were seen once. The origin of this receptor is a human donor who received an intestinal transplant. This chain links TRBV5-1 with TRBJ2-2, with a tentative D call TRBD1 (5 bases). Sequenced here: unstimulated CD8+ T cells sorted from spleen or lymph node cells, sampled before intestinal transplant. The CDR3 DNA follows: TGCGCCAGCGAAGATGGGGCGGCCACCGGGGAGCTGTTTTTT. This sequence encodes CASEDGAATGELFF.